Here is one T cell receptor beta chain with its context. This sample was taken from a study of CD8 T cells in Susac syndrome. Sequencing targeted TCR beta in blood CD8+ and CD4+ T cells. Healthy donors matched for age and sex were used as controls. Germline V CDR1 and CDR2: MNHEY, SVGAGI. Trimming removed 4 bases from V and 12 bases from J; junction bases left unmatched: 8. The CDR3 has 12 residues. Random hexamers were used to reverse transcribe an amount of roughly 0.5 to 1 ug RNA. Across 54 Vbeta and 13 Jbeta, TCR beta CDR3 was amplified with immunoSEQ multiplex PCR. MiXCR, run by TCRdb on the immunoSEQ multiplex PCR reads, gives a single entry per CDR3 protein. The sample yields around 160,000 distinct CDR3 sequences, around 93% seen once.

The specimen sequenced was CD4+ T cells from PBMCs. The sequence was collected from a human donor in good health. The chain combines TRBV6-5 with TRBJ2-7; 8 bases line up with TRBD1. This CDR3 is CASSSFQGALYF. The DNA for the CDR3 is TGTGCCAGCAGTTCTTTCCAGGGGGCGTTGTACTTC.